Detailed here is one T cell receptor (beta chain). Germline loops: CDR1 SGDLS, CDR2 YYNGEE. J lost 5 bases, V lost 0 bases, and 5 bases had no gene match. The CDR3 has 15 amino acids. This record comes from a study of blood T cell repertoires in COVID-19. About the research overall: From the United States, Italy and Spain came samples of acute and convalescent COVID-19. In each case, the material was cDNA or gDNA derived from T cells, B-cell-depleted T cells, or PBMCs.

In the authors' workflow: Amplification of reference gene primers was used by the study to estimate nucleated cell counts. TCRdb's copy holds only in-frame clones and misses some; the assay was immunoSEQ multiplex PCR. The D gene and trimming were derived from the DNA, and the V and J assignments and clone size from that table. Here the sample spans 87,000 or so clones, around nine tenths being singletons. The receptor was derived from a man aged 35-49 years with acute or convalescent COVID-19. The V gene is TRBV9, the J gene TRBJ2-1; 7 positions match TRBD2. The sample taken for sequencing was peripheral blood. CDR3 residues: CASSVGLAADNEQFF. The CDR3 DNA sequence: TGTGCCAGCAGCGTAGGGCTAGCGGCAGACAATGAGCAGTTCTTC.